This T cell receptor beta chain came from a study of identical twins. The ends lost 4 bases at V and 5 bases at J; junction bases unmatched: 8. Germline CDR1 and CDR2: SGHRS and YFSETQ. CDR3 length: 15 residues. MiXCR was run by TCRdb on the 5' RACE reads, yielding one entry per CDR3 protein. The repertoire holds about 470,000 distinct CDR3 sequences, with 24% as singletons. This clonotype was seen more than once but under ten times. The same sample was also studied in work on T cells expressing NK-cell markers. That paper notes: Seven donors tested HCMV-seropositive and one tested seronegative among the eight sequenced.

V and J are TRBV5-1 and TRBJ2-4, with 8 bases fitting TRBD1. Sequencing input: CD4+ T cells sorted from blood. The TCR originated in a young woman in good health. CDR3 region: CASSPGQVNQNIQYF. The CDR3 coding sequence is TGCGCCAGCAGCCCGGGACAGGTTAACCAAAACATTCAGTACTTC. The variable domain in full, completed from reference TRBV5-1 and TRBJ2-4, reads KAGVTQTPRYLIKTRGQQVTLSCSPISGHRSVSWYQQTPGQGLQFLFEYFSETQRNKGNFPGRFSGRQFSNSRSEMNVSTLELGDSALYLCASSPGQVNQNIQYFGAGTRLSVL.